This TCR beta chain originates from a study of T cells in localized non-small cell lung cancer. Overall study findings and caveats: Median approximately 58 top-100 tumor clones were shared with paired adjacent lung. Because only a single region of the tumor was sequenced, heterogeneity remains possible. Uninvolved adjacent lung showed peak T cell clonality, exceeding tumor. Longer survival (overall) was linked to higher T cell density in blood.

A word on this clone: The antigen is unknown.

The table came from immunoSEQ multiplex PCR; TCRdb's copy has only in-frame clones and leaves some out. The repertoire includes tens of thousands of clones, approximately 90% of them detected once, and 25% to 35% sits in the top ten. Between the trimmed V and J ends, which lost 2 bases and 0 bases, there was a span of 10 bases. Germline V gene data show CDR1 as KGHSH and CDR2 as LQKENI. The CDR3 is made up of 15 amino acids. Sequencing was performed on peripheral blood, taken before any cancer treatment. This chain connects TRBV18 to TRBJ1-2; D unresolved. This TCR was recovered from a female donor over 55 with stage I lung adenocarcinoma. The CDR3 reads CASSPESTPNYGYTF. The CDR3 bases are TGTGCCAGCTCACCAGAGTCGACCCCTAACTATGGCTACACCTTC.